The clone carrying this TCR beta chain is a singleton in its sample. The antigen is unknown. Vbeta (60) and Jbeta (13) primers were used in the PCR. Measured with immunoSEQ multiplex PCR; TCRdb has only the in-frame clones, and not every one. The sample carries under 250,000 clones, about 77% recorded once. This CDR3 has 13 amino acids. In germline, CDR1 is SNHLY, CDR2 FYNNEI. V lost 4 bases, J lost 8 bases, and 11 bases lay in between. The data were taken from a study of cytomegalovirus exposure and HLA in healthy donors. For the study at large: A preliminary data release comprised roughly 85 million unique TCRs obtained from HLA-typed donors. Whole-study findings and limits: One variant, a missense change in DCLRE1C, was linked in a later analysis to TCR beta V- and J-gene trimming. CMV serostatus was the only recorded immune exposure for donors. In vitro data verified three CMV-associated chains as specific for CMV antigens.

Sequencing was done on a sample of PBMCs. This sequence was found in a boy younger than 18 in good health and CMV-seronegative. This chain links TRBV2 with TRBJ2-2, with D maybe TRBD1 (6 bases). The CDR3 is CASSADSWGELFF. As DNA, the CDR3 is TGTGCCAGCAGTGCGGACAGTTGGGGGGAGCTGTTTTTT. The whole variable domain, filled in from reference TRBV2 and TRBJ2-2, reads EPEVTQTPSHQVTQMGQEVILRCVPISNHLYFYWYRQILGQKVEFLVSFYNNEISEKSEIFDDQFSVERPDGSNFTLKIRSTKLEDSAMYFCASSADSWGELFFGEGSRLTVL.